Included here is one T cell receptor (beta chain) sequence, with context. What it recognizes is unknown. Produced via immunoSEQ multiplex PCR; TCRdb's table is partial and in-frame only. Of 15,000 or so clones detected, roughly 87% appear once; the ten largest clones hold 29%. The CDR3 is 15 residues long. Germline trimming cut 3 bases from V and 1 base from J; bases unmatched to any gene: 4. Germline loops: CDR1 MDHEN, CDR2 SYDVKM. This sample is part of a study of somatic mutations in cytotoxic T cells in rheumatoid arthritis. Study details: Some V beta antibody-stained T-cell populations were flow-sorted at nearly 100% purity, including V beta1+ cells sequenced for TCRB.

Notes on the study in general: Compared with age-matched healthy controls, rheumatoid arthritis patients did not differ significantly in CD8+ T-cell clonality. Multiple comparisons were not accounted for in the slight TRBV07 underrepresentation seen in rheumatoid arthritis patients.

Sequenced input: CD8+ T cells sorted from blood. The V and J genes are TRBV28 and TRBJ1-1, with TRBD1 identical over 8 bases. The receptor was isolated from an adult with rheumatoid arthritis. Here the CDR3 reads CASSFPGQGNTEAFF. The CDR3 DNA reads TGTGCCAGCAGTTTTCCCGGACAGGGGAACACTGAAGCTTTCTTT.